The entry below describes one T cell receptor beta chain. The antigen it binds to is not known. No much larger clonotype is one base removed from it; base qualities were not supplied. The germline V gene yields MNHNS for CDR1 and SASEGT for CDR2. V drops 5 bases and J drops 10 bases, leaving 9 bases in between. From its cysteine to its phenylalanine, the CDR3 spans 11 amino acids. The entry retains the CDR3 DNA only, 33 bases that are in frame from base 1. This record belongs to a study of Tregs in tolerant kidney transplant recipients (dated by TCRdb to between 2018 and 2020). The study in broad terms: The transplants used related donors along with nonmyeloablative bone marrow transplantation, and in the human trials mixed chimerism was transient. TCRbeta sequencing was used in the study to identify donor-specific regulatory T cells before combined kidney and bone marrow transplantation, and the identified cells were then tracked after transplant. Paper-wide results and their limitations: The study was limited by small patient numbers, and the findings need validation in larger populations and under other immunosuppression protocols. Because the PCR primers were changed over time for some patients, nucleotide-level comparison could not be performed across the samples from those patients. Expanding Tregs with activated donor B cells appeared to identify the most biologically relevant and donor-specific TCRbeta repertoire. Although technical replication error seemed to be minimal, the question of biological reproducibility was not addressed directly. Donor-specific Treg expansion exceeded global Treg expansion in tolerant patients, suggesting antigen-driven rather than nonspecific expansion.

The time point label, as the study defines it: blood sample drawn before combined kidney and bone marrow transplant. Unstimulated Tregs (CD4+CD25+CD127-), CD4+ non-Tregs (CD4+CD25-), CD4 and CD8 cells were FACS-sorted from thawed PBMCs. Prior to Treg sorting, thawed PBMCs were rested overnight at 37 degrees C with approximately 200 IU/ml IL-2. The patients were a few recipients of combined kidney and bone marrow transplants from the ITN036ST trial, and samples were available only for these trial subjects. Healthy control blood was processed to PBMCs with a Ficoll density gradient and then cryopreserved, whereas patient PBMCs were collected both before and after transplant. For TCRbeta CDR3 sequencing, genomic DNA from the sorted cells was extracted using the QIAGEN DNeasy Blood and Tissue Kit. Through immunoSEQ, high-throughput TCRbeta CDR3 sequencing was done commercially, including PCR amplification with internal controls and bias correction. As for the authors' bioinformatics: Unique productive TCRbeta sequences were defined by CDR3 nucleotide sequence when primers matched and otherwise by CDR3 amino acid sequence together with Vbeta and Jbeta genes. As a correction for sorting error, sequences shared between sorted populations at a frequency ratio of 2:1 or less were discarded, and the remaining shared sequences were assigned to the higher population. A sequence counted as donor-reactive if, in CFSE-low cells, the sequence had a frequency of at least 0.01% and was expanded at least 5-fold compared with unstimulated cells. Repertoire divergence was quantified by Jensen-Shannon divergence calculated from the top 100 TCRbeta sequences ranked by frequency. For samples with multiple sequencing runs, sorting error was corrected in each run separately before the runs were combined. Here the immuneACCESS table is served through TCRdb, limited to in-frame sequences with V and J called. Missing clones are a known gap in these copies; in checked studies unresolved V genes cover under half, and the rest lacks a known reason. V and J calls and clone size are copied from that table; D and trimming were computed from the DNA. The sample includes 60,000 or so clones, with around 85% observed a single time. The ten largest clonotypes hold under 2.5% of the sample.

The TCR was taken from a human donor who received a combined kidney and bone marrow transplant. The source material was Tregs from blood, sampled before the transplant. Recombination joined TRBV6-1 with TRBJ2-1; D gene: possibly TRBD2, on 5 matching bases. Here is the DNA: TGTGCCAGCAGTTACGGCGGGGAGCAGTTCTTC. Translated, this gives CASSYGGEQFF.